This paragraph reports one T cell receptor beta chain. Antigen unknown. The PCR was carried out with 60 Vbeta primers and 13 Jbeta primers. Only in-frame clones appear in the TCRdb table, and some are missing; sequencing was by immunoSEQ multiplex PCR. The top ten hold less than 5% of the sample, which has about 130,000 clones, approximately 79% seen once. The sample comes from a study of cytomegalovirus exposure and HLA in healthy donors. General study results and limits: The study labeled 150 to 200 TCR beta chains cytomegalovirus-associated. Certain sequence variants were highly shared and formed a cluster, and this cluster was likely a sequencing artifact.

The CDR3 spans 15 residues. The V end lost 1 base, the J end lost 0 bases, and 7 bases lay between the germline ends. CDR1 is SGHTA and CDR2 is FQGNSA in the germline V gene. The sample was PBMCs. The sequence was obtained from a man between 45 and 60 years old in good health and CMV-seropositive. V gene TRBV7-2 combines with J gene TRBJ1-3; TRBD1 is a possible D gene (5 bases). CDR3 residues: CASSLETASGNTIYF. The CDR3 bases are TGTGCCAGCAGCTTAGAGACAGCCTCTGGAAACACCATATATTTT.